The 12 T cell receptor beta chains reported below all come from one sample, sequenced in a study of neurological immune-mediated disorders. TCRdb used MiXCR to reprocess the 5' RACE reads, holding one entry per CDR3 protein. Of about 35,000 distinct CDR3 sequences listed, 3.5% to 4% are singletons. Sequenced input: PBMCs. The origin of the receptors is a man aged 30 to 39 with multiple sclerosis.

This clonotype has a count of ten or more. The V call is TRBV29-1, the J call TRBJ2-5, with TRBD2 matching over 11 bases. V gave up 7 bases and J gave up 1 base; unmatched junction bases: 11. The CDR3 loop spans 16 amino acids. Germline-derived CDR1 and CDR2 are SQVTM and ANQGSEA. The CDR3 DNA reads as TGCAGCGCTACCGTTTGGGGACTAGCGGTCCAAGAGACCCAGTACTTC. This gives the protein CSATVWGLAVQETQYF.

Relative to its sample, this clonotype is medium-sized. The gene calls are TRBV20-1 and TRBJ1-2, with a tentative D call TRBD1 (6 bases). The CDR3 sequence is 15 residues long. Looked up from germline, CDR1 is DFQATT and CDR2 is SNEGSKA (reference sequence). V lost 7 bases, J lost 4 bases, and 22 bases lay in between. In DNA form, the CDR3 reads TGCAGTGTTCCAGGCGGGGGGGCGCGGGTCTATGGCTACACCTTC. This gives the protein CSVPGGGARVYGYTF.

In this sample, this clonotype turned up many times. The V call is TRBV20-1, the J call TRBJ2-2, with a tentative D call TRBD2 (5 bases). V lost 3 bases, J lost 2 bases, and 10 bases lay in between. The germline V gene has CDR1 DFQATT and CDR2 SNEGSKA (reference sequence). The CDR3 has 14 residues. The CDR3 here is CSARPSTNTGELFF. The CDR3 DNA reads TGCAGTGCTAGGCCTAGCACTAACACCGGGGAGCTGTTTTTT.

This clonotype was picked up many times. The chain has TRBV5-1 and TRBJ2-2; D unclear. V was pared by 0 bases and J by 0 bases, with 6 bases between. The CDR3 is 15 amino acids. Germline values: CDR1 SGHRS, CDR2 YFSETQ. The CDR3 protein is CASSLGAANTGELFF. The CDR3 bases are TGCGCCAGCAGCTTGGGGGCAGCGAACACCGGGGAGCTGTTTTTT.

This clonotype showed up many times. The V call is TRBV6-5, the J call TRBJ2-1; 13 bases are a match to TRBD2. CDR1 and CDR2 from the germline V gene are MNHEY and SVGAGI. The V segment lost 5 bases and the J segment 0 bases; nucleotides outside the gene matches: 7. There are 18 residues in the CDR3. In DNA, the CDR3 is TGTGCCAGCAGTCGGACTAGCGGGGGCCCGAGCTCCTACAATGAGCAGTTCTTC. Residues: CASSRTSGGPSSYNEQFF.

This clonotype was counted ten times or more. This sequence joins TRBV7-2 and TRBJ2-3; D remains ambiguous. This CDR3 has 15 amino acids. The V end was cut by 3 bases, the J end by 2 bases, with 12 bases between. The germline gives CDR1 SGHTA, CDR2 FQGNSA. This CDR3 is CASSLVQPPTDTQYF. CDR3 DNA sequence: TGTGCCAGCAGCTTGGTACAGCCACCCACAGATACGCAGTATTTT.

At least ten counts were recorded for this clonotype. The genes are TRBV18 and TRBJ1-3; D gene ambiguous. Germline lookup yields CDR1 KGHSH and CDR2 LQKENI. Deletions cut 0 bases from V and 8 bases from J, with 14 bases between. The CDR3 contains 15 residues. The CDR3 coding sequence is TGTGCCAGCTCACCACCGAATCAAAGGGCGGACACCATATATTTT. Translation gives CASSPPNQRADTIYF.

This clonotype was observed at least ten times. This chain joins TRBV5-1 and TRBJ2-5; possible D gene TRBD1, 5 bases. CDR3 length: 13 amino acids. Germline-derived CDR1 and CDR2 are SGHRS and YFSETQ. The ends were cut back, 5 bases at V and 4 bases at J, with 12 bases in the middle. The CDR3 nucleotides read TGCGCCAGCAGGACCAGGGTAACAGAGACCCAGTACTTC. Its protein is CASRTRVTETQYF.

The table lists this clonotype with many counts. V is TRBV7-2 and J is TRBJ1-5; D is unclear. Trimming stripped 1 base from V and 5 bases from J, with 9 bases between. This CDR3 comprises 14 residues. The germline gives CDR1 SGHTA, CDR2 FQGNSA. The CDR3 bases are TGTGCCAGCAGCTTAGTAGCTTTATATCAGCCCCAGCATTTT. It translates to CASSLVALYQPQHF.

This clonotype has ten or more counts. This sequence joins TRBV5-6 and TRBJ1-1, with a tentative D call TRBD1 (5 bases). There are 12 residues in the CDR3. CDR1 and CDR2 from the germline V gene are SGHDT and YYEEEE. V was cut by 1 base and J by 8 bases, with 9 bases left in between. CDR3 in DNA: TGTGCCAGCAGCTTGTTATCAGGGGAAGCTTTCTTT. Protein: CASSLLSGEAFF. The full variable domain, its missing parts supplied by reference TRBV5-6 and TRBJ1-1, is DAGVTQSPTHLIKTRGQQVTLRCSPKSGHDTVSWYQQALGQGPQFIFQYYEEEERQRGNFPDRFSGHQFPNYSSELNVNALLLGDSALYLCASSLLSGEAFFGQGTRLTVV.

This clonotype has ten or more counts. The V gene is TRBV29-1, the J gene TRBJ1-1; D is perhaps TRBD1 (5 bases). Trimming left V 8 bases short and J 2 bases short, with 15 bases between. Germline CDR1 SQVTM, CDR2 ANQGSEA. This CDR3 is built from 13 residues. The CDR3 here is CSSRGPSNTEAFF. CDR3 DNA: TGCAGCTCTAGGGGACCTTCCAACACTGAAGCTTTCTTT.

This clonotype has ten or more counts. The V gene is TRBV10-3, the J gene TRBJ2-7; possibly TRBD2 for D (7 bases). The V end lost 6 bases, the J end lost 0 bases, and 12 bases lay between the germline ends. CDR1 ENHRY and CDR2 SYGVKD come from the germline V gene. The CDR3 totals 14 residues. CDR3 nucleotides: TGTGCCATCAGGCGGGGGCCCAGCTCCTACGAGCAGTACTTC. This gives the protein CAIRRGPSSYEQYF.